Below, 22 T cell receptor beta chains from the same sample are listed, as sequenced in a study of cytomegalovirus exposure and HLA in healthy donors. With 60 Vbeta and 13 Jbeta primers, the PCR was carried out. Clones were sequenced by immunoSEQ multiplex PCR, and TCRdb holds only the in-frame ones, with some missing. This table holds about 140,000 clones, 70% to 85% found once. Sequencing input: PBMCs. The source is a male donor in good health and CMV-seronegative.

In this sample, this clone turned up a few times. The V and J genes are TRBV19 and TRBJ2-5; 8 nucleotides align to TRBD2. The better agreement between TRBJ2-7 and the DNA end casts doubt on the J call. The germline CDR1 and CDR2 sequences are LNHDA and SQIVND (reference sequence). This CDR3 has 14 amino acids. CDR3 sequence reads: CASSRLSGAYEQYF. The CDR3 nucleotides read TGTGCCAGTAGTAGACTTAGCGGGGCCTACGAGCAGTACTTC.

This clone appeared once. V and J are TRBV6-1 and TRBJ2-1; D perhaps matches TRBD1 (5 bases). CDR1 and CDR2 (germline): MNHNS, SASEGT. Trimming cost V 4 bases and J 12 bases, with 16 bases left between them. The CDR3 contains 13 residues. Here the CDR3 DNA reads TGTGCCAGCAGTGGACGGTACAGGTCTGGGCAGTTCTTC. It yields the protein CASSGRYRSGQFF.

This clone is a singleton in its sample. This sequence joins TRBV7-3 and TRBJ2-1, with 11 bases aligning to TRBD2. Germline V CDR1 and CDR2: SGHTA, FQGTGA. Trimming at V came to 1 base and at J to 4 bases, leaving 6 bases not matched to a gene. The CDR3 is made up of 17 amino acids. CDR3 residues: CASSLMGSSGGYNEQFF. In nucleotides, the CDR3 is TGTGCCAGCAGCTTAATGGGGTCTAGCGGGGGGTACAATGAGCAGTTCTTC. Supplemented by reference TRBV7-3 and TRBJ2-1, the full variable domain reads GAGVSQTPSNKVTEKGKYVELRCDPISGHTALYWYRQSLGQGPEFLIYFQGTGAADDSGLPNDRFFAVRPEGSVSTLKIQRTERGDSAVYLCASSLMGSSGGYNEQFFGPGTRLTVL.

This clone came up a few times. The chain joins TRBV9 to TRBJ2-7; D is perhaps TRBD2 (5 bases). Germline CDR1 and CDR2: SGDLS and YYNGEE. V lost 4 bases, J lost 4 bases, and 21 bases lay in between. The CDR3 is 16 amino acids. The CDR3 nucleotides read TGTGCCAGCAGCCCCCGGACGGATCGGGGAGTGTACGAGCAGTACTTC. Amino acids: CASSPRTDRGVYEQYF. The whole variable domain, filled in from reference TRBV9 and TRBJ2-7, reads DSGVTQTPKHLITATGQRVTLRCSPRSGDLSVYWYQQSLDQGLQFLIQYYNGEERAKGNILERFSAQQFPDLHSELNLSSLELGDSALYFCASSPRTDRGVYEQYFGPGTRLTVT.

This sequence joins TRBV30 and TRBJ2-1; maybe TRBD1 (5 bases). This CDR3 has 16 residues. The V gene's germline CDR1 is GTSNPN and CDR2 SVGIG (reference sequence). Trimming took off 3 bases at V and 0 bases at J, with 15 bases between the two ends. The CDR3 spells CAWRRTTGSSYNEQFF. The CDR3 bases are TGTGCCTGGAGGAGAACCACAGGCAGCTCCTACAATGAGCAGTTCTTC.

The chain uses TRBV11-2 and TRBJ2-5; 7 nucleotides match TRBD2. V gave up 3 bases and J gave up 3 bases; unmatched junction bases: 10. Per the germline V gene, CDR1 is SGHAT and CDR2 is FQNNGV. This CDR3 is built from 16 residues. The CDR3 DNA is TGTGCCAGCAGCTTGGGACGGGGGGTCTACAAAGAGACCCAGTACTTC. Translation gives CASSLGRGVYKETQYF.

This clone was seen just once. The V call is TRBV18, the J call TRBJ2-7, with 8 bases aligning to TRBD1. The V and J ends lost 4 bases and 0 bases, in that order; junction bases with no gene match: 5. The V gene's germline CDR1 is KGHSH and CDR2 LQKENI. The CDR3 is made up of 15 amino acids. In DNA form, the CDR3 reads TGTGCCAGCTCACAAGGACAGGGACGCTCCTACGAGCAGTACTTC. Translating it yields CASSQGQGRSYEQYF.

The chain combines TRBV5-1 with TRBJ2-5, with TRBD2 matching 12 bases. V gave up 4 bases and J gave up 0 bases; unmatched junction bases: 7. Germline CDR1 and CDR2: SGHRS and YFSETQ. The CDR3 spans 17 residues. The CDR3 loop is CASSVGLAGWDQETQYF. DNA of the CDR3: TGCGCCAGCAGCGTGGGACTAGCGGGTTGGGACCAAGAGACCCAGTACTTC.

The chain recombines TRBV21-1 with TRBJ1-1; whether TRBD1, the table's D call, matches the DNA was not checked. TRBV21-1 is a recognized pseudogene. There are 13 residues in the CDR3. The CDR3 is CASSKQAHTEAFF. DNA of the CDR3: TGTGCCAGCAGCAAACAGGCCCACACTGAAGCTTTCTTT.

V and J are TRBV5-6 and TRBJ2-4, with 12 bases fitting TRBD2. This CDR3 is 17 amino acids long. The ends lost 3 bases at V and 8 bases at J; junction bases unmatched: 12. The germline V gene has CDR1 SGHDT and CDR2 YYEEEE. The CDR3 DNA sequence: TGTGCCAGCAGCTACCGGACTAGCGGGAAAAGGAGGGACATTCAGTACTTC. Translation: CASSYRTSGKRRDIQYF. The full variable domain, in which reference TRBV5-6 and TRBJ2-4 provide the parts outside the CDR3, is DAGVTQSPTHLIKTRGQQVTLRCSPKSGHDTVSWYQQALGQGPQFIFQYYEEEERQRGNFPDRFSGHQFPNYSSELNVNALLLGDSALYLCASSYRTSGKRRDIQYFGAGTRLSVL.

The DNA of the CDR3 is TGTGCCTGGGAGGGGGAGTCTGGGGCCAACGTCCTGACTTTC. Encoded protein: CAWEGESGANVLTF. This chain connects TRBV30 to TRBJ2-6; tentatively, D is TRBD1 (6 bases). Germline CDR1 GTSNPN, CDR2 SVGIG (reference sequence). This CDR3 spans 14 amino acids. The V end was cut by 5 bases, the J end by 1 base, with 9 bases between.

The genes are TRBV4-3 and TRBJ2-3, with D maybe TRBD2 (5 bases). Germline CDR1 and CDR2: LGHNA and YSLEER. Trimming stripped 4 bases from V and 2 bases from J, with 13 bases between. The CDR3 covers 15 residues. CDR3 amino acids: CASSLEERHTDTQYF. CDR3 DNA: TGCGCCAGCAGCCTCGAGGAGCGGCACACAGATACGCAGTATTTT.

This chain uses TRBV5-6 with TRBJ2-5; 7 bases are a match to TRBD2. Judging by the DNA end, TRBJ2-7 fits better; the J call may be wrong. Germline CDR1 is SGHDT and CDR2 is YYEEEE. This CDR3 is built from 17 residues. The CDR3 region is CASSYSIAASGSYEQYF. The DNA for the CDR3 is TGTGCCAGCAGCTACTCCATCGCCGCTAGCGGCTCCTACGAGCAGTACTTC.

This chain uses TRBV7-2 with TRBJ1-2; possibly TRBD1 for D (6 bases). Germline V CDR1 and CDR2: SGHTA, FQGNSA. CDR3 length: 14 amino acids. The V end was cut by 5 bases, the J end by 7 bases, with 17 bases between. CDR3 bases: TGTGCCAGCAGCCCAAAGGGGGGGCTTAGTGGCTACACCTTC. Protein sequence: CASSPKGGLSGYTF.

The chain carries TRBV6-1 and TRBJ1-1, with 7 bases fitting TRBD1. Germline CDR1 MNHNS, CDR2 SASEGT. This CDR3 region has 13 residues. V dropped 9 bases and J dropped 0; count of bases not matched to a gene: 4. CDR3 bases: TGTGCCAGTCTGGACAGGATGAACACTGAAGCTTTCTTT. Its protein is CASLDRMNTEAFF.

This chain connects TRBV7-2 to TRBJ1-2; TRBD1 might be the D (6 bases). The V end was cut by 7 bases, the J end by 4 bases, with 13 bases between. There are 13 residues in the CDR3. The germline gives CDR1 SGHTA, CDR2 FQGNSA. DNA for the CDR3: TGTGCCAGCACGTCAGGGGCCTTCTATGGCTACACCTTC. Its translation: CASTSGAFYGYTF.

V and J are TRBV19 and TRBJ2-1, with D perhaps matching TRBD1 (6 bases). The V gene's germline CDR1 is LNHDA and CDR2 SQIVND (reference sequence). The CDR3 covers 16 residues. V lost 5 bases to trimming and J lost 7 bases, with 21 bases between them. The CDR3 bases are TGTGCCAGTAGTCCGGAGTGGGGGCGGCTACGGAATGAGCAGTTCTTC. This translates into CASSPEWGRLRNEQFF. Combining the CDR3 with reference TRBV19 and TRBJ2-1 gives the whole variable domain DGGITQSPKYLFRKEGQNVTLSCEQNLNHDAMYWYRQDPGQGLRLIYYSQIVNDFQKGDIAEGYSVSREKKESFPLTVTSAQKNPTAFYLCASSPEWGRLRNEQFFGPGTRLTVL.

Here the CDR3 reads CSVRPTGTSFTGELFF. As DNA, the CDR3 is TGCAGCGTAAGACCCACCGGGACTAGCTTCACCGGGGAGCTGTTTTTT. The rearrangement links TRBV29-1 to TRBJ2-2; the match to TRBD2 covers 9 bases. The CDR3 contains 16 residues. Trimming took 6 bases from V and 4 from J; bases not matched to a gene: 12. Germline CDR1 and CDR2: SQVTM and ANQGSEA.

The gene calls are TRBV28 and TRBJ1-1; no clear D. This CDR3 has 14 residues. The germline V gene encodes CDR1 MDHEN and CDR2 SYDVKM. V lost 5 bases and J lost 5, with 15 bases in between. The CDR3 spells CASSMTGAGTEAFF. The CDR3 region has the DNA TGTGCCAGCAGTATGACTGGCGCGGGGACTGAAGCTTTCTTT.

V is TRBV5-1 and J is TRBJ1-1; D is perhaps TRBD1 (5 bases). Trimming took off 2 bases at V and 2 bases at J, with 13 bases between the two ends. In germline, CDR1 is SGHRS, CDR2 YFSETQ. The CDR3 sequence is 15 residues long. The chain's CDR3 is CASSFRSGVNTEAFF. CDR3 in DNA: TGCGCCAGCAGCTTTAGGTCGGGGGTTAACACTGAAGCTTTCTTT.

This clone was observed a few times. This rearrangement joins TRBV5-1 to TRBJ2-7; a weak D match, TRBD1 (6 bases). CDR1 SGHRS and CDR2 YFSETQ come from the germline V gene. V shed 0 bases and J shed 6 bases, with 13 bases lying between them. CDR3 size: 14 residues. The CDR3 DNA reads TGCGCCAGCAGCTTGGAAACAGGGTTCCTCGAGCAGTACTTC. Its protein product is CASSLETGFLEQYF.

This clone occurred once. DNA of the CDR3: TGTGCCAGCAGCTTACAGTGGGTCAGGGGGATGAACAATGAGCAGTTCTTC. Amino acids: CASSLQWVRGMNNEQFF. The chain uses TRBV11-2 and TRBJ2-1; 7 positions match TRBD1. Germline-derived CDR1 and CDR2 are SGHAT and FQNNGV. This CDR3 comprises 17 residues. The V gene end was trimmed by 2 bases and the J gene end by 5 bases; junction bases not matched to a gene: 12.